Listed here is a single T cell receptor beta chain. This sample stems from a study of tumor-infiltrating lymphocytes in primary liver carcinoma. Using a constant-region primer together with ProtoScript II reverse transcriptase, TCR beta cDNA was made from around 500 ng of total RNA. ARM-PCR was slightly modified, and three nested multiplex PCR rounds with it gave rise to the TCR beta libraries. Running roughly 10 cycles apiece, the first two PCR rounds relied on TRBV1-TRBV30 forward primers together with a C-beta reverse primer. Each CDR3 protein is one row after TCRdb ran MiXCR on the multiplex PCR reads. The sample shows around 71,000 distinct CDR3 sequences, 71% of them seen only once. Trimming stripped 5 bases from V and 6 bases from J, with 22 bases between. Germline CDR1 and CDR2: SGHVS and FQNEAQ. There are 17 residues in the CDR3. Between 20 and 30 mg of unsorted bulk tissue served as the source from which RNA and DNA were co-extracted.

The TCR comes from a woman aged 55 to 70 with primary liver carcinoma and hepatitis B virus infection. The sequencing sample was made of liver tumor tissue from sampling region 4. The subset: tumor region T4, right-lateral pole. The chain recombines TRBV7-8 with TRBJ2-2; maybe TRBD2 (5 bases). CDR3 in DNA: TGTGCCAGCAGCCGAACCCATAACGGGAATGGCGCCGGGGAGCTGTTTTTT. This codes for CASSRTHNGNGAGELFF.